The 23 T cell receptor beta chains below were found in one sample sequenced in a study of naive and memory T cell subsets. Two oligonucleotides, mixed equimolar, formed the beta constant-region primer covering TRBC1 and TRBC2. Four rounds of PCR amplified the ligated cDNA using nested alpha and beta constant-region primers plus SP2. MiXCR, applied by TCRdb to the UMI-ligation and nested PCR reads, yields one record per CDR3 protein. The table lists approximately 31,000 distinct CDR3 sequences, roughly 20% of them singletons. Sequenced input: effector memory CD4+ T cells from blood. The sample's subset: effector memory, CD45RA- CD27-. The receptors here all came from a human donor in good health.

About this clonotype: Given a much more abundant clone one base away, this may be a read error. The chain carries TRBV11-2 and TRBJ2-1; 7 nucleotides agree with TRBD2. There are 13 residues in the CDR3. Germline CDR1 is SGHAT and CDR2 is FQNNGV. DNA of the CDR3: TGTGTCAGCAGCTCGGGACTAAACAATGAGCAGTTCTTC. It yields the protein CVSSSGLNNEQFF. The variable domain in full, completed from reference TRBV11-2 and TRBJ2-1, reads EAGVAQSPRYKIIEKRQSVAFWCNPISGHATLYWYQQILGQGPKLLIQFQNNGVVDDSQLPKDRFSAERLKGVDSTLKIQPAKLEDSAVYLCVSSSGLNNEQFFGPGTRLTVL.

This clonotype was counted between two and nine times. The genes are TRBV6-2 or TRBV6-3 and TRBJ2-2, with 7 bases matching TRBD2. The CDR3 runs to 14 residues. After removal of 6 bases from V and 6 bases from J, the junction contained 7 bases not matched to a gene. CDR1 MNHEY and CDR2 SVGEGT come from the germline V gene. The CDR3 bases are TGTGCCAGCAGGGCCACTAGCGCGGCCGGGGAGCTGTTTTTT. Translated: CASRATSAAGELFF.

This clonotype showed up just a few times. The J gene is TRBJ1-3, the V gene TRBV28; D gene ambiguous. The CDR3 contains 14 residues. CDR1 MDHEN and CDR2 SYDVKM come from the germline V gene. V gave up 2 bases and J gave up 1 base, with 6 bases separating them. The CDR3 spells CASSLSRSGNTIYF. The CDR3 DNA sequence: TGTGCCAGCAGTTTAAGTAGGTCTGGAAACACCATATATTTT.

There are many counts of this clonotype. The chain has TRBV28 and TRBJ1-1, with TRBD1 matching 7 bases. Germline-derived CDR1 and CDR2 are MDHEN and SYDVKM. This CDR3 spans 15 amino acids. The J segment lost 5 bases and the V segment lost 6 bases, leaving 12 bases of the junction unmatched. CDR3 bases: TGTGCCAGCAGACAAATACAGGGGTCTTCGACTGAAGCTTTCTTT. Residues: CASRQIQGSSTEAFF.

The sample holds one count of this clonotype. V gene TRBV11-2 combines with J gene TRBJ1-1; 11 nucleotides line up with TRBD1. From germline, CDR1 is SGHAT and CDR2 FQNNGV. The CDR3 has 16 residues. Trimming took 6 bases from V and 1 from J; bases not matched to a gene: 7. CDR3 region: CASRIVDRGPNTEAFF. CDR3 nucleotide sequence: TGTGCCAGCAGAATAGTGGACAGGGGGCCGAACACTGAAGCTTTCTTT. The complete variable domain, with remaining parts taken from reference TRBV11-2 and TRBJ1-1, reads EAGVAQSPRYKIIEKRQSVAFWCNPISGHATLYWYQQILGQGPKLLIQFQNNGVVDDSQLPKDRFSAERLKGVDSTLKIQPAKLEDSAVYLCASRIVDRGPNTEAFFGQGTRLTVV.

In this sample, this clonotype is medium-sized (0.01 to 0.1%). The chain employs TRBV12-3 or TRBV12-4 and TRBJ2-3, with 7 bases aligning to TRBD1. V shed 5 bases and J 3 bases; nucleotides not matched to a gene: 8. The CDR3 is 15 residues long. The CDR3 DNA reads TGTGCCAGCAGTCCGGACAGGAGCGAAACAGATACGCAGTATTTT. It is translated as CASSPDRSETDTQYF.

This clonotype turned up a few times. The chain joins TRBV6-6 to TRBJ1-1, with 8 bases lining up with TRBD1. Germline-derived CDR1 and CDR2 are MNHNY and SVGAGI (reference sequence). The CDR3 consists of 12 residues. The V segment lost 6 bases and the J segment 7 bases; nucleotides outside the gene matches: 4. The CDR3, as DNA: TGTGCCAGCAGCCCCGGACAGGGTGAAGCTTTCTTT. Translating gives CASSPGQGEAFF.

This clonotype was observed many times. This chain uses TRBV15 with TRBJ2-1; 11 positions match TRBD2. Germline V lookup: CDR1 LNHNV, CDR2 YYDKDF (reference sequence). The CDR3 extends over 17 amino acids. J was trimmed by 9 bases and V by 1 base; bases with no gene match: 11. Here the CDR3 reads CATSRGRTSGSGSEQFF. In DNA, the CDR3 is TGTGCCACCAGCAGAGGCCGAACTAGCGGGAGTGGTAGTGAGCAGTTCTTC. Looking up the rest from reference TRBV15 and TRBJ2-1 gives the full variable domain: DAMVIQNPRYQVTQFGKPVTLSCSQTLNHNVMYWYQQKSSQAPKLLFHYYDKDFNNEADTPDNFQSRRPNTSFCFLDIRSPGLGDTAMYLCATSRGRTSGSGSEQFFGPGTRLTVL.

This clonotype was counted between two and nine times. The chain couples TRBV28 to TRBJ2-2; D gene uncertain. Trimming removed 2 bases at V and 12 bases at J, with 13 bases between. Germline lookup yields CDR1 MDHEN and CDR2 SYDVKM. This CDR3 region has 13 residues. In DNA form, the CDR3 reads TGTGCCAGCAGTTTAGTAAGTCCATCGCAGCTGTTTTTT. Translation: CASSLVSPSQLFF.

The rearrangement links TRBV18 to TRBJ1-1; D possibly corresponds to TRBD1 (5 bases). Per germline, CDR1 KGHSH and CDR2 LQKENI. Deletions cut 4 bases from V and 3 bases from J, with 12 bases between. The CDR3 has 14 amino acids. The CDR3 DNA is TGTGCCAGCTCACGGGACCCAGGAGACACTGAAGCTTTCTTT. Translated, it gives CASSRDPGDTEAFF.

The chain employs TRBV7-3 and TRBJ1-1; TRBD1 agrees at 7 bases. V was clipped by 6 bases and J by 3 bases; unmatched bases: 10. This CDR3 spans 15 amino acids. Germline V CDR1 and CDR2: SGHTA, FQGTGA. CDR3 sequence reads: CASRETGTKYTEAFF. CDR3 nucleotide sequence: TGTGCCAGCAGGGAGACAGGGACGAAGTACACTGAAGCTTTCTTT. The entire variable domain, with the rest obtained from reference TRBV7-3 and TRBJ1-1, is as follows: GAGVSQTPSNKVTEKGKYVELRCDPISGHTALYWYRQSLGQGPEFLIYFQGTGAADDSGLPNDRFFAVRPEGSVSTLKIQRTERGDSAVYLCASRETGTKYTEAFFGQGTRLTVV.

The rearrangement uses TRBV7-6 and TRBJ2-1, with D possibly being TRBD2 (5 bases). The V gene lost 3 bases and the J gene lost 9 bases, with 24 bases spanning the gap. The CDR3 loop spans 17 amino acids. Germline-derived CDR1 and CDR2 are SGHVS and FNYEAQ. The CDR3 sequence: CASSFYPVEGLRGEQFF. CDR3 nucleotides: TGTGCCAGCAGCTTCTACCCCGTCGAGGGTCTACGGGGTGAGCAGTTCTTC. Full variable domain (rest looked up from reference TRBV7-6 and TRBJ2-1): GAGVSQSPRYKVTKRGQDVALRCDPISGHVSLYWYRQALGQGPEFLTYFNYEAQQDKSGLPNDRFSAERPEGSISTLTIQRTEQRDSAMYRCASSFYPVEGLRGEQFFGPGTRLTVL.

In DNA form, the CDR3 reads TGCAGTGCTAGGAGGGGGAGTACTGAAGCTTTCTTT. It specifies CSARRGSTEAFF. This sequence joins TRBV20-1 and TRBJ1-1; tentatively, D is TRBD1 (6 bases). CDR3 length: 12 residues. V was clipped by 3 bases and J by 5 bases, with 10 bases between them. The germline V gene has CDR1 DFQATT and CDR2 SNEGSKA (reference sequence).

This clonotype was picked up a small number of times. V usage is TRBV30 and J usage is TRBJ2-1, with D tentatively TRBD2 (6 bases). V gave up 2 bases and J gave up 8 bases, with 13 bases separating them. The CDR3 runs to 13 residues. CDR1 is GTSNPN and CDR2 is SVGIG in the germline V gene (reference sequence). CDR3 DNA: TGTGCCTGGAGTTATGGCGGGGACTATGAGCAGTTCTTC. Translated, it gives CAWSYGGDYEQFF. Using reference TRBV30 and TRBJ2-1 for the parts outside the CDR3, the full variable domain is SQTIHQWPATLVQPVGSPLSLECTVEGTSNPNLYWYRQAAGRGLQLLFYSVGIGQISSEVPQNLSASRPQDRQFILSSKKLLLSDSGFYLCAWSYGGDYEQFFGPGTRLTVL.

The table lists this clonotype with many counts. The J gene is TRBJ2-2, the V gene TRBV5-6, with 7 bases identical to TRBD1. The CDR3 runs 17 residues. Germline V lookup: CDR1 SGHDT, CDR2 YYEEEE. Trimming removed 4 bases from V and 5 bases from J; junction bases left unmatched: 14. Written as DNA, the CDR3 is TGTGCCAGCAGCCGTCGGGACAGCCGACGCTTTACCGGGGAGCTGTTTTTT. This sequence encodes CASSRRDSRRFTGELFF.

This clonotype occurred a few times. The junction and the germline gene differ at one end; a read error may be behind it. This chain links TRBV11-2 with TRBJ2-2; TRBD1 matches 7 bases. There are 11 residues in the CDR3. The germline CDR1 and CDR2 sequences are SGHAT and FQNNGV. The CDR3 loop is CASSQTGVLFF. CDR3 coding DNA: TGTGCCAGCAGCCAAACAGGGGTGCTGTTTTTT.

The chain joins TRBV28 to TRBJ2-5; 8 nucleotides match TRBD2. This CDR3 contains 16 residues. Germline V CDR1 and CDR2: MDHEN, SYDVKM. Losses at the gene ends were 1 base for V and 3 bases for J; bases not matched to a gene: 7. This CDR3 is CASSLLVTSGKETQYF. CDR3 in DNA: TGTGCCAGCAGTTTATTGGTAACTAGCGGTAAAGAGACCCAGTACTTC. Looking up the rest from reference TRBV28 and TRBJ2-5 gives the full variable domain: DVKVTQSSRYLVKRTGEKVFLECVQDMDHENMFWYRQDPGLGLRLIYFSYDVKMKEKGDIPEGYSVSREKKERFSLILESASTNQTSMYLCASSLLVTSGKETQYFGPGTRLLVL.

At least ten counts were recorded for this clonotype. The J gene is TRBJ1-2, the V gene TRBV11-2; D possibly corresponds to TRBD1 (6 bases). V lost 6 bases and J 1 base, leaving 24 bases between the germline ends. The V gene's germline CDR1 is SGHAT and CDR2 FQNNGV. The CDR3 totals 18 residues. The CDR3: CASSSLRDRTRDNYGYTF. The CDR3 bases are TGTGCCAGCAGTTCCCTCCGAGACAGGACCCGCGATAACTATGGCTACACCTTC.

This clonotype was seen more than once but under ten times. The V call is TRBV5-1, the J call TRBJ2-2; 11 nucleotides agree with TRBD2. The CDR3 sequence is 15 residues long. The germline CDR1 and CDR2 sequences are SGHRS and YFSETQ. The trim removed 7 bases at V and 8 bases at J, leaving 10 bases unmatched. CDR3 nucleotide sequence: TGCGCCAGCGAGAGACTAGCGGGATCTCAGGGGGAGCTGTTTTTT. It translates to CASERLAGSQGELFF.

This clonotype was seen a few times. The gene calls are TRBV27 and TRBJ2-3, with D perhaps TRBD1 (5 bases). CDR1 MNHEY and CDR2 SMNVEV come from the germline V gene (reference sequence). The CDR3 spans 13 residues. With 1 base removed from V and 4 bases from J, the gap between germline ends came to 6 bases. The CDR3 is CASSLFRADTQYF. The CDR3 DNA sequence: TGTGCCAGCAGTTTATTCAGGGCAGATACGCAGTATTTT.

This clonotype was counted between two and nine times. The CDR3 bases are TGTGCCAGCAGTAAGGCACAGCCGTATCAGCCCCAGCATTTT. It yields the protein CASSKAQPYQPQHF. The rearrangement links TRBV6-1 to TRBJ1-5, with D uncertain. Trimming took 5 bases from V and 5 from J, leaving 13 bases between them. The germline V gene encodes CDR1 MNHNS and CDR2 SASEGT. The CDR3 has 14 residues.

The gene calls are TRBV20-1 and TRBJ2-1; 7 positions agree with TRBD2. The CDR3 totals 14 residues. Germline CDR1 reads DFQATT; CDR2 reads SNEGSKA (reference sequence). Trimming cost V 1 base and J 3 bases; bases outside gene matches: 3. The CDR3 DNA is TGCAGTGCTAGAGTGGCTAGCGGCTACAATGAGCAGTTCTTC. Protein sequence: CSARVASGYNEQFF.

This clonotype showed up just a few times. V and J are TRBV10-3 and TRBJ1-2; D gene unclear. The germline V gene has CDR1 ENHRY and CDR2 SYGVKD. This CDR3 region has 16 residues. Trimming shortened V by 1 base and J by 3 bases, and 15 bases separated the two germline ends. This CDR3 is CAISELTEEWDYGYTF. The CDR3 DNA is TGTGCCATCAGTGAGTTGACCGAAGAGTGGGACTATGGCTACACCTTC.